The TCR beta chain described here comes from a study of blood T cell repertoires in COVID-19 (dated by TCRdb to about 2020). With respect to the entire study: Samples covering the acute and convalescent phases of COVID-19 were provided by collaborators in the United States, Italy and Spain. The prospective study material was composed of cDNA or gDNA derived from T cells, B-cell-depleted T cells, or PBMCs. The samples were drawn from two sources: the first 160 participants of the ongoing ImmuneRACE study, and 950 to 1,500 subjects contributed by 6 global collaborators. Deeply sampled blood TCRbeta repertoires from subjects exposed to, actively infected with, or recovered from COVID-19 were included in the dataset. Where available, HLA class I and class II types were obtained from metadata supplied by the sample provider rather than from assay-based typing. The repertoires were released in a freely available public database intended as a resource for research on the immune response to SARS-CoV-2. The sample metadata nearly always contained a de-identified subject ID, COVID-19 status, age in years and sex. Broad study findings and their caveats: The amount of clinical and demographic metadata varied by source and participant and was provided uncurated.

The collaborating institutions used their own protocols to collect whole blood in K2EDTA tubes. For TCRbeta analysis, collaborators shipped samples as frozen whole blood, isolated PBMCs, or DNA extracted from either of those sample types. TCRbeta CDR3 regions were amplified from genomic DNA by means of the immunoSEQ Assay, a bias-controlled multiplex PCR. Per the original workflow: Nucleated cell counts per sample were estimated from amplification of reference gene primers within the assay. To quantify the absolute abundance of each unique TCRbeta CDR3 rearrangement, sequence reads were collapsed and filtered. Productive Simpson clonality was computed per sample as the square root of Simpson's diversity index over productive rearrangements. In TCRdb, the immuneACCESS table is reduced to in-frame sequences with V and J assigned. These tables do not hold every clone; where another copy was compared, an unresolved V gene accounts for under half, and the others remain unexplained. V, J and clone size were drawn from that table, and D and trimming were deduced from the DNA. The sample table contains about 120,000 clones; only one count was recorded for roughly 80% of them. The top ten hold around 10% of the sample.

Taken from the germline V gene (reference sequence), the CDR1 and CDR2 loops are LNHNV and YYDKDF. The germline ends are 11 bases apart after V is trimmed by 5 bases and J by 2 bases. The CDR3 spans 14 residues, from the cysteine through the phenylalanine. Only CDR3 DNA remains: 42 bases, in frame from the first base. This clone was picked up a small number of times. No cognate antigen has been identified for it. Base qualities were left out, and no much larger clone turns up one base away. The rearrangement combines TRBV15 with TRBJ2-3; the D segment could be TRBD1, given 6 matching bases. This receptor was identified in a human donor in a cohort sampled during active COVID-19. Sequencing was carried out using peripheral blood. CDR3 region: CATSGDISTDTQYF. In nucleotides, the sequence is TGTGCCACCAGCGGGGACATTTCCACAGATACGCAGTATTTT.